This T cell receptor beta chain was documented in a study of tumor-infiltrating lymphocytes in primary liver carcinoma. RNA was extracted from whole blood without cell sorting, alongside germline DNA. A primer matching the constant region was used to make TCR beta cDNA from approximately 0.55 ug of total RNA. The TCR beta library was amplified through three nested multiplex PCR rounds in a modified ARM-PCR procedure. With TRBV1-TRBV30 forward primers and a C-beta reverse primer, the first two PCR rounds were run for 10 to 11 cycles each. TCRdb fed the multiplex PCR reads into MiXCR, producing one record per CDR3 protein. The sample lists approximately 330,000 distinct CDR3 sequences; about 65% were seen once. The germline CDR1 and CDR2 sequences are SGHTA and FQGNSA. The CDR3 sequence is 14 residues long. Trimming took 8 bases from V and 0 from J, leaving 12 bases between them.

Sequenced sample: peripheral blood. The TCR sequence derives from a man between 35 and 55 years old with primary liver carcinoma and hepatitis B virus infection. This chain uses TRBV7-2 with TRBJ2-3, with D possibly being TRBD1 or TRBD2 (5 bases each). The CDR3 DNA follows: TGTGCCAGCGGAGCCGGGGCTAGCACAGATACGCAGTATTTT. It codes for CASGAGASTDTQYF.